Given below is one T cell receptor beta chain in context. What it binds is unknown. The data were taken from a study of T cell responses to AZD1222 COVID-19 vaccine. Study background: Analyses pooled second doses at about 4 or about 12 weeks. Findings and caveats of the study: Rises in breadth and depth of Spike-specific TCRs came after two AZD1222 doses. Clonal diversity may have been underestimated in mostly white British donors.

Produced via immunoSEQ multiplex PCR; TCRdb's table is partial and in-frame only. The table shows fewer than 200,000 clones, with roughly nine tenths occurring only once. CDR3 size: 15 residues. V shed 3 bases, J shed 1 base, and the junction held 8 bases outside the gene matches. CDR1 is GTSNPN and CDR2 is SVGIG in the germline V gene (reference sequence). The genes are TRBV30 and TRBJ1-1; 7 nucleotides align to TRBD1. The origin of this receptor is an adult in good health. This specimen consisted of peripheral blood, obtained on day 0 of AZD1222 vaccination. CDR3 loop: CAWSAPGQRNTEAFF. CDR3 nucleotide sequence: TGTGCCTGGAGCGCTCCGGGACAGAGGAACACTGAAGCTTTCTTT.